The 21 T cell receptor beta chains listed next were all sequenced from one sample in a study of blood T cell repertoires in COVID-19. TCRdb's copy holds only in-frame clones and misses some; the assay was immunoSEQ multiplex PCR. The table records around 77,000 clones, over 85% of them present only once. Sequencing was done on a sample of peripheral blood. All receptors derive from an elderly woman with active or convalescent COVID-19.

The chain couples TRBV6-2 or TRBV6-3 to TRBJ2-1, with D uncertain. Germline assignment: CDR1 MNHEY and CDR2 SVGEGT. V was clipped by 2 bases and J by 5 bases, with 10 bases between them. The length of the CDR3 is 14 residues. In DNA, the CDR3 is TGTGCCAGCAGTTACGCGGTCAGAAACAATGAGCAGTTCTTC. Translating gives CASSYAVRNNEQFF.

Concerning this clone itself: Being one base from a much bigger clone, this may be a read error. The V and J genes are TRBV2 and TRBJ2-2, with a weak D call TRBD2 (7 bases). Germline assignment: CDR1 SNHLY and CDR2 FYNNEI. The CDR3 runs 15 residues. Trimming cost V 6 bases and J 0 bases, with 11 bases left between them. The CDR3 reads CASRGGGTNTGELFF. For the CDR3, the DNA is TGTGCCAGCAGAGGGGGGGGCACGAACACCGGGGAGCTGTTTTTT.

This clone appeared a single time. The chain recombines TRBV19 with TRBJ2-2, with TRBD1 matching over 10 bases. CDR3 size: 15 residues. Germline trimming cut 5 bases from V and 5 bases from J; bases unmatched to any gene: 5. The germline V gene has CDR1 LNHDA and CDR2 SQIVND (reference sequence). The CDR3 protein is CASSPWTGGTGELFF. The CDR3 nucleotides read TGTGCCAGTAGTCCGTGGACAGGGGGGACCGGGGAGCTGTTTTTT.

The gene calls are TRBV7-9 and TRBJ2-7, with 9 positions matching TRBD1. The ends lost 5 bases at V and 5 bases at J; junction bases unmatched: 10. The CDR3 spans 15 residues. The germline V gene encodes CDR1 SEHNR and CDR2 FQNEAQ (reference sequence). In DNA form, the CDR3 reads TGTGCCAGCAGCCTTCTGACAGGGGGGGTCGACGAGCAGTACTTC. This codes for CASSLLTGGVDEQYF.

CDR3: CASSLYRVTNTEAFF. In nucleotides, the CDR3 is TGTGCCAGCAGTTTATACAGGGTTACGAACACTGAAGCTTTCTTT. V usage is TRBV28 and J usage is TRBJ1-1, with TRBD1 as a possible D gene (6 bases). The germline V and J ends were trimmed by 1 base and 1 base, with 10 bases remaining between them. Germline-derived CDR1 and CDR2 are MDHEN and SYDVKM. This CDR3 comprises 15 residues.

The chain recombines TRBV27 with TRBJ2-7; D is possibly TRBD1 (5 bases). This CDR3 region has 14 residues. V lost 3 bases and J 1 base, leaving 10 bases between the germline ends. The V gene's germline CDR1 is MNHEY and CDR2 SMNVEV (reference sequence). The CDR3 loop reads CASSLLGESYEQYF. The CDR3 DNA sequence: TGTGCCAGCAGTTTGTTAGGGGAATCCTACGAGCAGTACTTC.

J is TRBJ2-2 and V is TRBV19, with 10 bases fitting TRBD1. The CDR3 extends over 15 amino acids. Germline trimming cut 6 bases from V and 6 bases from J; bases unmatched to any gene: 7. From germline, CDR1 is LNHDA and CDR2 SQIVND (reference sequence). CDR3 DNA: TGTGCCAGTAGAGTGGGACAGGGGTTAGCCGGGGAGCTGTTTTTT. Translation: CASRVGQGLAGELFF.

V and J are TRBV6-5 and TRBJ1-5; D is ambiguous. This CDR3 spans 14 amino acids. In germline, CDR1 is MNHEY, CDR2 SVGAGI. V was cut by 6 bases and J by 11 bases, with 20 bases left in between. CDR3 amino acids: CASSQLRANPTQHF. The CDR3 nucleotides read TGTGCCAGCAGCCAACTCCGAGCCAACCCCACCCAGCATTTT.

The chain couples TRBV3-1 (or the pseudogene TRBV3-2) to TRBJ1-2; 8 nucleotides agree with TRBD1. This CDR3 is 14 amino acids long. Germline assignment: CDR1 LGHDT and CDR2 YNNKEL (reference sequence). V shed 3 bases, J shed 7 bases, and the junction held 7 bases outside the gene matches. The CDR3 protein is CASSQGTGLSGYTF. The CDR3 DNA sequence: TGTGCCAGCAGCCAGGGGACAGGATTATCTGGCTACACCTTC.

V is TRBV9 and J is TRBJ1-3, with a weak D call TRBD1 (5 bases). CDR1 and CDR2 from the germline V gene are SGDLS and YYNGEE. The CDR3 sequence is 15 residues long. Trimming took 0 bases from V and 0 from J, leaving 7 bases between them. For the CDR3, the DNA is TGTGCCAGCAGCGTAGTGGGGGGCTCTGGAAACACCATATATTTT. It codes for CASSVVGGSGNTIYF. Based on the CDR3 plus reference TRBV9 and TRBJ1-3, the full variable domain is DSGVTQTPKHLITATGQRVTLRCSPRSGDLSVYWYQQSLDQGLQFLIQYYNGEERAKGNILERFSAQQFPDLHSELNLSSLELGDSALYFCASSVVGGSGNTIYFGEGSWLTVV.

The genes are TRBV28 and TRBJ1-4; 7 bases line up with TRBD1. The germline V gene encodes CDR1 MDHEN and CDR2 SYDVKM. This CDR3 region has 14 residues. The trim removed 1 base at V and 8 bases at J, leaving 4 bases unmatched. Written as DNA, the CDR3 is TGTGCCAGCAGTTTATCGCAGGGGGTGGAAAAACTGTTTTTT. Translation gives CASSLSQGVEKLFF.

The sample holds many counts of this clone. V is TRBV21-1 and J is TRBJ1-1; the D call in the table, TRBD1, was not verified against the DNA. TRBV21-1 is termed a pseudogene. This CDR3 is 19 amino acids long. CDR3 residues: CASSKAGQRDRTINTEAFF. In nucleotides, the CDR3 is TGTGCCAGCAGCAAGGCGGGCCAACGGGACAGAACCATTAACACTGAAGCTTTCTTT.

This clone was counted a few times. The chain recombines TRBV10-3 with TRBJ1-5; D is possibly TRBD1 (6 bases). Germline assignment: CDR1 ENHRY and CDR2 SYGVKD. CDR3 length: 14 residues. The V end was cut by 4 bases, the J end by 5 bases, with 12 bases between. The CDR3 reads CAISGEGDHQPQHF. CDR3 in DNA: TGTGCCATCAGTGGGGAGGGGGACCATCAGCCCCAGCATTTT.

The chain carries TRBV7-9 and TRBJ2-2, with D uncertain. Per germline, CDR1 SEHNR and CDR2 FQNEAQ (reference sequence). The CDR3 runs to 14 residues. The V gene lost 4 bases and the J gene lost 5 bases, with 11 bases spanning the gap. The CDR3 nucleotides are TGTGCCAGCAGCTCCTCAATGAGGACCGGGGAGCTGTTTTTT. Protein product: CASSSSMRTGELFF.

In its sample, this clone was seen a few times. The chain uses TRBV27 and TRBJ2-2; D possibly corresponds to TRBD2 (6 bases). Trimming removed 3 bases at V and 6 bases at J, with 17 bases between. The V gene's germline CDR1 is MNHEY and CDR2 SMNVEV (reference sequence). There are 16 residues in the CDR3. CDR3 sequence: CASSFRAGRSPGELFF. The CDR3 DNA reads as TGTGCCAGCAGTTTTAGAGCGGGTCGATCTCCCGGGGAGCTGTTTTTT.

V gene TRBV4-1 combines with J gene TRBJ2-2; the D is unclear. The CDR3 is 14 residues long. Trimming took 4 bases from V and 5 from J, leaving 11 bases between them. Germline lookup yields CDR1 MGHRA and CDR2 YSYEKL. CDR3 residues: CASSRLEVTGELFF. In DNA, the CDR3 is TGCGCCAGCAGCCGGCTCGAAGTTACCGGGGAGCTGTTTTTT.

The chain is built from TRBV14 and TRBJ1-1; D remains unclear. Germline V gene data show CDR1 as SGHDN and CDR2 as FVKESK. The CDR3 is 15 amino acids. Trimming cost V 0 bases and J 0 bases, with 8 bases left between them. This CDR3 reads CASSQEGSMNTEAFF. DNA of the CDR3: TGTGCCAGCAGCCAAGAGGGCAGCATGAACACTGAAGCTTTCTTT.

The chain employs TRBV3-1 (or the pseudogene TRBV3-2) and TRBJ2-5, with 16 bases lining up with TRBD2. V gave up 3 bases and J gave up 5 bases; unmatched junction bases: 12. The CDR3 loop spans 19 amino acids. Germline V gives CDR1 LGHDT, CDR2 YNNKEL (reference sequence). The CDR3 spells CASSQLPGLAGGPLETQYF. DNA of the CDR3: TGTGCCAGCAGCCAGCTCCCGGGACTAGCGGGGGGGCCCCTGGAGACCCAGTACTTC.

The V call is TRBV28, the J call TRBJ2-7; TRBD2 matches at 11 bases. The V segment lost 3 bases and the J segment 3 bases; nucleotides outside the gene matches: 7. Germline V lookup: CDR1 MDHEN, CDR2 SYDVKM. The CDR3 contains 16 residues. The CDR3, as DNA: TGTGCCAGCAGTTTTAGTCTAGCGGGGGGCCGCTACGAGCAGTACTTC. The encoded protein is CASSFSLAGGRYEQYF.

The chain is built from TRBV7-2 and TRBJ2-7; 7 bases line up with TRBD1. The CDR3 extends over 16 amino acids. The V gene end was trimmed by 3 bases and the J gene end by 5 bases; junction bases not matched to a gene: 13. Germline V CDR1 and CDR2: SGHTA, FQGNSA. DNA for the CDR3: TGTGCCAGCAGCTTTCTACAGGGGCAGAAGTGGAACGAGCAGTACTTC. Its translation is CASSFLQGQKWNEQYF.

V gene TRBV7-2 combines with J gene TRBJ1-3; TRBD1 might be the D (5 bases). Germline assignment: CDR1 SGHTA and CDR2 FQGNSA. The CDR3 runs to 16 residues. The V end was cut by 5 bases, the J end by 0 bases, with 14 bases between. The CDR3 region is CASSSQRTSSGNTIYF. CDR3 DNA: TGTGCCAGCAGCAGCCAACGGACAAGCTCTGGAAACACCATATATTTT.